Here is one T cell receptor (beta chain) with its context. Its antigen is still unknown. These data originate in a study of cytomegalovirus exposure and HLA in healthy donors. Findings and caveats of the study: Most TCR sequences were seen very rarely across donors, but some public TCRs occurred in many.

The CDR3 loop spans 14 amino acids. Germline V gives CDR1 GTSNPN, CDR2 SVGIG (reference sequence). V was trimmed by 2 bases and J by 2 bases, leaving 12 bases between them. Primers for the PCR totalled 60 Vbeta and 13 Jbeta. Clones were read by immunoSEQ multiplex PCR, and TCRdb kept only the in-frame ones, dropping some. The table shows a few hundred thousand clones, with under 85% occurring only once. This clonotype originated in a woman aged 50 to 60 in good health and CMV-seropositive. Material: PBMCs. V usage is TRBV30 and J usage is TRBJ2-5; D gene uncertain. The CDR3 loop is CAWSTIGEQETQYF. CDR3 sequence (DNA): TGTGCCTGGAGTACCATCGGAGAGCAAGAGACCCAGTACTTC.